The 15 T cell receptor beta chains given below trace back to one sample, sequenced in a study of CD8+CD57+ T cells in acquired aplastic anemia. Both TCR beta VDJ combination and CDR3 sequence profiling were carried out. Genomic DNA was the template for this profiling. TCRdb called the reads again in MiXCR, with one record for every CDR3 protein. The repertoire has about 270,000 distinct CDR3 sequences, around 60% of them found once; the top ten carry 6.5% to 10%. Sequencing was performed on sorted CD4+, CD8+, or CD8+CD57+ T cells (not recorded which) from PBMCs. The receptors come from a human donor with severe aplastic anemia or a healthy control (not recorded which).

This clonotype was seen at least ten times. The CDR3: CASSPARGDWNPATNEKLFF. CDR3 nucleotide sequence: TGTGCCAGCAGTCCAGCGAGAGGGGACTGGAACCCTGCAACTAATGAAAAACTGTTTTTT. The chain joins TRBV12-3 or TRBV12-4 to TRBJ1-4; tentatively, D is TRBD1 (5 bases). The CDR3 spans 20 residues. The V end was cut by 5 bases, the J end by 0 bases, with 25 bases between.

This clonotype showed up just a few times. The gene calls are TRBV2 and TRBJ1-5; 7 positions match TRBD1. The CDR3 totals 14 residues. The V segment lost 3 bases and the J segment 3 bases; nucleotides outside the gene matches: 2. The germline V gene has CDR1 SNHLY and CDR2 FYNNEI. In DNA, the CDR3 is TGTGCCAGCAGTGAGACAGGGAACAATCAGCCCCAGCATTTT. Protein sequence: CASSETGNNQPQHF.

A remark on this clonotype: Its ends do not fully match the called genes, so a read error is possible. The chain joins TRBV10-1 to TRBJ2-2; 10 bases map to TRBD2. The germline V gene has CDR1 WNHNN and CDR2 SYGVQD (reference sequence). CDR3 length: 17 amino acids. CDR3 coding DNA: TGCGCCAGCAGTGCCATTTTGGGACTAGCGAACGCCGGGGAGCTGTTTTTT. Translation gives CASSAILGLANAGELFF.

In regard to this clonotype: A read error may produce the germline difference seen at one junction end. The CDR3, as DNA: TGTGCCAGCAGCTTAGGGGGCACGGGAAGCACCATATATTTT. Translation gives CASSLGGTGSTIYF. This sequence joins TRBV7-6 and TRBJ1-3, with D perhaps matching TRBD1 (5 bases). CDR1 is SGHVS and CDR2 is FNYEAQ in the germline V gene. The CDR3 is 14 residues long.

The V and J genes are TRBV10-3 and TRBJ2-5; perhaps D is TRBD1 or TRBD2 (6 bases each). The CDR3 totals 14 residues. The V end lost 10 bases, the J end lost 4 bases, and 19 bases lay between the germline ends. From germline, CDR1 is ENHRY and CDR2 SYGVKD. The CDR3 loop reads CATGEEGGRETQYF. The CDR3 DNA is TGTGCCACGGGGGAGGAGGGGGGTCGAGAGACCCAGTACTTC.

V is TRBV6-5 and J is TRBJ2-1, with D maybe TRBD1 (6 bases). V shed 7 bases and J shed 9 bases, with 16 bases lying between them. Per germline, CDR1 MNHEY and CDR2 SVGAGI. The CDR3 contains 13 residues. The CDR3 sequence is CASKRQLQGEQFF. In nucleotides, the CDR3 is TGTGCCAGCAAGCGTCAGCTACAGGGTGAGCAGTTCTTC.

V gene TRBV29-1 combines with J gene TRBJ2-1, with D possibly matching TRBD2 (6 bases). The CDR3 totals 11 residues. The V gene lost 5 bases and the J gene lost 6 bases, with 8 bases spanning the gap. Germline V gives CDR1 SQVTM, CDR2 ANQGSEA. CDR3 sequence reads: CSVTGGNEQFF. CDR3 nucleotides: TGCAGCGTTACCGGGGGCAATGAGCAGTTCTTC.

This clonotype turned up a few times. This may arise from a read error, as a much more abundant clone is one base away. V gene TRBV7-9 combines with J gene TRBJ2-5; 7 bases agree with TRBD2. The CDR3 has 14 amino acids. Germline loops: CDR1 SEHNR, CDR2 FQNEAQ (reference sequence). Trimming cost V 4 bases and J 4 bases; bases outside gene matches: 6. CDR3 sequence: CASSSLGGGETQYF. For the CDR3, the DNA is TGTGCCAGCAGCTCGTTAGGCGGGGGAGAGACCCAGTACTTC.

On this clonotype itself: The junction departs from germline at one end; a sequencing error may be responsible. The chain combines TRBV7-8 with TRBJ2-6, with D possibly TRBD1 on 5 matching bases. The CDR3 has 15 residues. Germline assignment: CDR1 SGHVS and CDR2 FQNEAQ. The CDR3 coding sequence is TGTGCCAGCTGCTTACGGCTCCCTGGGGCCAACGTCCTGACTTTT. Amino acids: CASCLRLPGANVLTF.

The CDR3 DNA follows: TGTGCCAGCAGTTCCCGGGACAGCACCTACGAGCAGTACTTC. It yields the protein CASSSRDSTYEQYF. The chain has TRBV6-5 and TRBJ2-7, with 7 bases matching TRBD1. Per germline, CDR1 MNHEY and CDR2 SVGAGI. Trimming at V came to 4 bases and at J to 2 bases, leaving 5 bases not matched to a gene. The CDR3 is 14 amino acids.

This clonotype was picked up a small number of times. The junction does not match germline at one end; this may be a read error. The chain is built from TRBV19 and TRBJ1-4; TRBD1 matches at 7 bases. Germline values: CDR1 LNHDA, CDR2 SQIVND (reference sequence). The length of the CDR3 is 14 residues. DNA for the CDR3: TGTGCCAGTACCTCGACAGGGCGCAATGAAGAACTGTTTTTT. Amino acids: CASTSTGRNEELFF.

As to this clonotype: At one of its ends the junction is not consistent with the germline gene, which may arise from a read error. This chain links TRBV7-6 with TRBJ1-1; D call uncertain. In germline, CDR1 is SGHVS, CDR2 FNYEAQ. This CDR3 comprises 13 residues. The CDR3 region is CASSLAGNTGAFF. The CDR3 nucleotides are TGTGCCAGCAGCTTAGCCGGGAATACTGGAGCTTTCTTT.

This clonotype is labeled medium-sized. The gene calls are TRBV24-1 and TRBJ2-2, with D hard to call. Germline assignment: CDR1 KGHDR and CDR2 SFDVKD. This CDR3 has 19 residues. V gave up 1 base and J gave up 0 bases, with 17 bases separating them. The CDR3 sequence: CATSDFPTWADANTGELFF. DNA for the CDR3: TGTGCCACCAGTGATTTCCCGACCTGGGCGGACGCGAACACCGGGGAGCTGTTTTTT.

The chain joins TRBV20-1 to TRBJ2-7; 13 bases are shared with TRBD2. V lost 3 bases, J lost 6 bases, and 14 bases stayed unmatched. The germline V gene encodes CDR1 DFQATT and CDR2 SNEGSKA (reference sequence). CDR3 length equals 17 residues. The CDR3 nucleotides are TGCAGTGCTAGTACTAGCGGGGGGGGACAGGGTAATCCCGAGCAGTACTTC. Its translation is CSASTSGGGQGNPEQYF.

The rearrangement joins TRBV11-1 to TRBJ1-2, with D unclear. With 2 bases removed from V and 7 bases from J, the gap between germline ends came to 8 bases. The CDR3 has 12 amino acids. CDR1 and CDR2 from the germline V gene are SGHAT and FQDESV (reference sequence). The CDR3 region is CASSLHVGGYTF. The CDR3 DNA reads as TGTGCCAGCAGCTTACATGTGGGTGGCTACACCTTC. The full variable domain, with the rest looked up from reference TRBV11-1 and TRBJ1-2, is EAEVAQSPRYKITEKSQAVAFWCDPISGHATLYWYRQILGQGPELLVQFQDESVVDDSQLPKDRFSAERLKGVDSTLKIQPAELGDSAMYLCASSLHVGGYTFGSGTRLTVV.